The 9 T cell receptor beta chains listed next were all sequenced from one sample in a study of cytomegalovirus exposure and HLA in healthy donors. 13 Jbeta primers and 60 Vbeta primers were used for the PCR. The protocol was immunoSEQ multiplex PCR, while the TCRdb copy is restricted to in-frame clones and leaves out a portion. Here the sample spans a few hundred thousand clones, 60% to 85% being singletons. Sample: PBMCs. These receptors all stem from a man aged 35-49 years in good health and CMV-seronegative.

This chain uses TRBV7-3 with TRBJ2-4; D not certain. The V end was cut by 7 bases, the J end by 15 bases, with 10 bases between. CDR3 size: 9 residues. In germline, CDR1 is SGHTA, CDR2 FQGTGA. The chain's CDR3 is CASTERWYF. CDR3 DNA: TGTGCCAGCACAGAAAGATGGTACTTC.

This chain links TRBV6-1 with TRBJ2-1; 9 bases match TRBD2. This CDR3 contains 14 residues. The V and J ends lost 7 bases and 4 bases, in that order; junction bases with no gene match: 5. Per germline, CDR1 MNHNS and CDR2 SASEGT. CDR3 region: CASKELAGYNEQFF. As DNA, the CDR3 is TGTGCCAGCAAAGAACTAGCGGGTTACAATGAGCAGTTCTTC.

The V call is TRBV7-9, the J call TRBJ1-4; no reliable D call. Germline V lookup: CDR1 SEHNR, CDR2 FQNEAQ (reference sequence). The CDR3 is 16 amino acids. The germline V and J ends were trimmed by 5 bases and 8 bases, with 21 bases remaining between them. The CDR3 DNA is TGTGCCAGCAGCCCCCCCGGGAACCGCGCCTTGGAAAAACTGTTTTTT. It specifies CASSPPGNRALEKLFF.

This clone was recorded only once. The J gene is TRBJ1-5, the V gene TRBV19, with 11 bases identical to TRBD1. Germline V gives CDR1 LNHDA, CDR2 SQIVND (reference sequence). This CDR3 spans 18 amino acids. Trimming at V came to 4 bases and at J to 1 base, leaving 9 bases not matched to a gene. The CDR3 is CASSTSGTGGVSNQPQHF. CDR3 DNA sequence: TGTGCCAGTAGTACCTCCGGGACAGGGGGTGTCAGCAATCAGCCCCAGCATTTT.

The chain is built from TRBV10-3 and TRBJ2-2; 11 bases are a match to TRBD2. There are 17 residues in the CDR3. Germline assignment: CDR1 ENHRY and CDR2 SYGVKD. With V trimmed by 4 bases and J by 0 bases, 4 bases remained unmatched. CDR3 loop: CAISVGLAGPNTGELFF. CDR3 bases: TGTGCCATCAGTGTCGGACTAGCGGGCCCGAACACCGGGGAGCTGTTTTTT.

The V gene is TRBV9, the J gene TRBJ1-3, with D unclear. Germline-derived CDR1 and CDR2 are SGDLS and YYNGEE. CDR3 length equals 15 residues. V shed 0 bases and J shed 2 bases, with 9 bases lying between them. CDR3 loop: CASSVGTLTGNTIYF. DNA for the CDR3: TGTGCCAGCAGCGTAGGAACTCTTACTGGAAACACCATATATTTT.

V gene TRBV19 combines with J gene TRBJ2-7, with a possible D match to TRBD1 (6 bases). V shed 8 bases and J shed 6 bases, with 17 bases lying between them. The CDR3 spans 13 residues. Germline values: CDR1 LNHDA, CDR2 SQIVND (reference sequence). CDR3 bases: TGTGCCAGTGGAATACAGGGATCGCGCGAGCAGTACTTC. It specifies CASGIQGSREQYF.

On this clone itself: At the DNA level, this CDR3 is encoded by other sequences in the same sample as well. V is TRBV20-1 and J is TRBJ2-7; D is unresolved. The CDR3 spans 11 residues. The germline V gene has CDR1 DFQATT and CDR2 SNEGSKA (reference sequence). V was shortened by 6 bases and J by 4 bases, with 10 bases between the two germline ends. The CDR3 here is CSAQAPYEQYF. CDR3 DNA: TGCAGTGCCCAAGCCCCGTACGAGCAGTACTTC.

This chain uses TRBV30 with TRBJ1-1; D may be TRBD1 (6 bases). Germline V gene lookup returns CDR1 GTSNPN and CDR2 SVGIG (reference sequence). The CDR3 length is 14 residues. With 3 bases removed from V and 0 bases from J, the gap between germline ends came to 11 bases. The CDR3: CAWRGDRMNTEAFF. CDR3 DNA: TGTGCCTGGAGGGGAGACAGGATGAACACTGAAGCTTTCTTT.